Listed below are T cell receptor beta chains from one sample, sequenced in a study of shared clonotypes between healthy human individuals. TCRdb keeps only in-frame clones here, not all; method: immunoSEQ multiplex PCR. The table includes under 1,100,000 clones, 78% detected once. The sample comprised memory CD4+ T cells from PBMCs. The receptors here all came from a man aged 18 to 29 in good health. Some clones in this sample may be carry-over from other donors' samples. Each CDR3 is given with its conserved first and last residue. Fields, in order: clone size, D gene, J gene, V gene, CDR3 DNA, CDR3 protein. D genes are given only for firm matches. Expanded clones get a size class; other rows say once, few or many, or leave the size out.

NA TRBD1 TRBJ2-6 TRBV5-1 TGCGCCAGCAGCGAGGGGGCCATTACTGGGGCCAACGTCCTGACTTTC CASSEGAITGANVLTF
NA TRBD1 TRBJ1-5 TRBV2 TGTGCCAGCACATCGACAGGGGTGGATCCCCAGCATTTT CASTSTGVDPQHF
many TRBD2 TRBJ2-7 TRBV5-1 TGCGCCAGCAGCTTGTCGGGCGGGAGTGAGTACGAGCAGTACTTC CASSLSGGSEYEQYF
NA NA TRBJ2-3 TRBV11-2 TGTGCCAGCAGCTTTGGGCCCCTTGATACGCAGTATTTT CASSFGPLDTQYF
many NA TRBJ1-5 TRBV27 TGTGCCAGCAGTTTTGGATCAGCCCAGCCCCAGCATTTT CASSFGSAQPQHF
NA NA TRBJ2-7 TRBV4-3 TGCGCCAGCAGCCAAGATCGGGGCCCCTCCCATGCCTACGAGCAGTACTTC CASSQDRGPSHAYEQYF
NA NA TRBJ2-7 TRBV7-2 TGTGCCAGCAGCTTAGCGACATGGTCCTACGAGCAGTACTTC CASSLATWSYEQYF
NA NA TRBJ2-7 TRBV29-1 TGCAGCGTTGAATCGGGGGCGTACGAGCAGTACTTC CSVESGAYEQYF
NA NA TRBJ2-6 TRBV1 TGCACCAGCAGCCAAGATCCCAGACTAGGTTGGTCTGGGGCCAACGTCCTGACTTTC CTSSQDPRLGWSGANVLTF
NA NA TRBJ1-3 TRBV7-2 TGTGCCAGCAGCTATAACCAAGGGCCTTCCGGAAACACCATATATTTT CASSYNQGPSGNTIYF
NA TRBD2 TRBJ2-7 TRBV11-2 TGTGCCAGCAGCTCAGCCGGGGTAGCGGGAAAGTACGAGCAGTACTTC CASSSAGVAGKYEQYF
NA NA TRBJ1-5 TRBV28 TGTGCCAGCAGTTTCGTTTTATGGGGGCCTAGCAATCAGCCCCAGCATTTT CASSFVLWGPSNQPQHF
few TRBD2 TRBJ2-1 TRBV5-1 TGCGCCAGCAGCTGGACTAGCTCCTACAATGAGCAGTTCTTC CASSWTSSYNEQFF
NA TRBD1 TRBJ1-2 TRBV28 TGTGCCAGCAGGCACGACAGGGGCCTTAACTATGGCTACACCTTC CASRHDRGLNYGYTF
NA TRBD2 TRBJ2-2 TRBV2 TGTGCCAGCAGAGCGGGGGGGGCCGGGGAGCTGTTTTTT CASRAGGAGELFF
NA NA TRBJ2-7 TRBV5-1 TGCGCCAGCAGCCGGTCCGGGACCGAATTCTACGAGCAGTACTTC CASSRSGTEFYEQYF
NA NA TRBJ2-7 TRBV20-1 TGCAGTGAGGTTAAGGTCGCCGAGCAGTACTTC CSEVKVAEQYF
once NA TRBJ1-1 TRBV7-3 TGTGCCAGCAGCTCAACCCCGGGCCTCATGAACACTGAAGCTTTCTTT CASSSTPGLMNTEAFF
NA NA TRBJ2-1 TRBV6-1 TGTGCCAGCGGGGCGGGCTACAATGAGCAGTTCTTC CASGAGYNEQFF
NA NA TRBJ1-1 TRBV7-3 TGTGCCAGCAGCTTTCTGGGAGGGCTGAACACTGAAGCTTTCTTT CASSFLGGLNTEAFF
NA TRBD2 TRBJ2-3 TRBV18 TGTGCCAGCTCAGCGGCTAGCGGGAGTGCAGATACGCAGTATTTT CASSAASGSADTQYF
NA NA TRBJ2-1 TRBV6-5 TGTGCCAGCAGTTACCAGCGGGACAGCTCCTACAATGAGCAGTTCTTC CASSYQRDSSYNEQFF
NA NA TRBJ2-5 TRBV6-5 TGTGCCAGCAGTAGGCCTCTCTCCGGGCAAGAGACCCAGTACTTC CASSRPLSGQETQYF